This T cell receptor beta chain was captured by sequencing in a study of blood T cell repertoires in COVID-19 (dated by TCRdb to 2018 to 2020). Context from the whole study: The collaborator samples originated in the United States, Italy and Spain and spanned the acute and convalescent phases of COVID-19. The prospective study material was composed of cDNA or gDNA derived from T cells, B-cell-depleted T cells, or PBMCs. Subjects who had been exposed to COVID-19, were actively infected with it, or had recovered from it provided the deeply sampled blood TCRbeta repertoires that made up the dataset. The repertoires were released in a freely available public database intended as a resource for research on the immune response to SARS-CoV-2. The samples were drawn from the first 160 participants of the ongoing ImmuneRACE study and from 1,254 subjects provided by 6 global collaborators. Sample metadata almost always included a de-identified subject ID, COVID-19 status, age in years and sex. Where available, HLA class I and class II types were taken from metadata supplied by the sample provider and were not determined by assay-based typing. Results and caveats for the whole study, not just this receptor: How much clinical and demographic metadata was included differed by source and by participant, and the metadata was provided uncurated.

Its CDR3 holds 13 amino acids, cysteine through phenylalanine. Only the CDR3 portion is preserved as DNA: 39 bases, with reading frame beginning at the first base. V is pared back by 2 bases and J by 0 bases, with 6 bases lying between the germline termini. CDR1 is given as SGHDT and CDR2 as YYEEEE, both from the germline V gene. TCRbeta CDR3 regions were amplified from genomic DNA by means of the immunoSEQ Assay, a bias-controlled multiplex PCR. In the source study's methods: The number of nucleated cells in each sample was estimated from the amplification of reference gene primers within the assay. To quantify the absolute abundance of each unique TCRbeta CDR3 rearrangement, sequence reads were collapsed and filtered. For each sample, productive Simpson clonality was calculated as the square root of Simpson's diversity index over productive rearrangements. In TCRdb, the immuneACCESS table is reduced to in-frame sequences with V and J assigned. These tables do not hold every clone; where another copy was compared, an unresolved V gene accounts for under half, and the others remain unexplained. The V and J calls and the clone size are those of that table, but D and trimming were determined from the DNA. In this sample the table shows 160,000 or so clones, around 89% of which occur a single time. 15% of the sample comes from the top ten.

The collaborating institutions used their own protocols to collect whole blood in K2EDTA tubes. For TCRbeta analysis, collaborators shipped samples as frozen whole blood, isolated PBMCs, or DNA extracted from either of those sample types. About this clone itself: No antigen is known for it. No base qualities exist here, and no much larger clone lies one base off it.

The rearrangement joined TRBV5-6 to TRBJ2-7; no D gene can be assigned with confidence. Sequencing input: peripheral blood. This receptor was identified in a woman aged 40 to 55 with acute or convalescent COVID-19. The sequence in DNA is TGTGCCAGCAGCTTAAGGAGCTCCTACGAGCAGTACTTC. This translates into CASSLRSSYEQYF.